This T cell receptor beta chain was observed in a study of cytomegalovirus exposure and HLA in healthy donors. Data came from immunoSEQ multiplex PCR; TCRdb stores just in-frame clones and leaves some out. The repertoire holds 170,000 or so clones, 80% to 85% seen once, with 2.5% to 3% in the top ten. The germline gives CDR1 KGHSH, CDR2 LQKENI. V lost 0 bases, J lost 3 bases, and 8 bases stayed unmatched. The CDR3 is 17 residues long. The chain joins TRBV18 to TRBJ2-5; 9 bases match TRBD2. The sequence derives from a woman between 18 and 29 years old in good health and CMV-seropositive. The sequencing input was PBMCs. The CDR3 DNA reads TGTGCCAGCTCACCACCGCGGGGGGGCCTGGGAAAAGAGACCCAGTACTTC. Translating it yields CASSPPRGGLGKETQYF.